The subject of this entry is one TCR beta chain. The antigen is unknown. The data are from a study of Ad26.COV2.S vaccination and SARS-CoV-2 variants. V lost 5 bases and J lost 6, with 14 bases in between. CDR3 size: 14 residues. The germline V gene encodes CDR1 MDHEN and CDR2 SYDVKM. Described treatment: some 20 received Ad26.COV2.S at low or high dose, single or two shots; a few received placebo; per-sample allocation not given. Material that was analyzed had been drawn on day 63 after the first vaccine or placebo injection. Recruitment in Boston yielded a donor of adult age, 18-55 years. Using immunoSEQ multiplex PCR, the repertoire was profiled, and TCRdb retains in-frame clones only, with some absent. The table lists some 300,000 clones, about 85% of them singletons. General study findings and limits: Non-spike TCR breadth did not differ much between vaccine and placebo recipients.

This material consisted of peripheral blood, taken in a trial of Ad26.COV2.S vaccine versus placebo. The gene calls are TRBV28 and TRBJ1-5; no firm D call. The TCR originated in a person between 18 and 65 years old who received the Ad26.COV2.S COVID-19 vaccine or a placebo. The CDR3 region is CASSTSLGGQPQHF. The DNA for the CDR3 is TGTGCCAGCAGTACTTCCTTGGGTGGTCAGCCCCAGCATTTT. Combining the CDR3 with reference TRBV28 and TRBJ1-5 gives the whole variable domain DVKVTQSSRYLVKRTGEKVFLECVQDMDHENMFWYRQDPGLGLRLIYFSYDVKMKEKGDIPEGYSVSREKKERFSLILESASTNQTSMYLCASSTSLGGQPQHFGDGTRLSIL.